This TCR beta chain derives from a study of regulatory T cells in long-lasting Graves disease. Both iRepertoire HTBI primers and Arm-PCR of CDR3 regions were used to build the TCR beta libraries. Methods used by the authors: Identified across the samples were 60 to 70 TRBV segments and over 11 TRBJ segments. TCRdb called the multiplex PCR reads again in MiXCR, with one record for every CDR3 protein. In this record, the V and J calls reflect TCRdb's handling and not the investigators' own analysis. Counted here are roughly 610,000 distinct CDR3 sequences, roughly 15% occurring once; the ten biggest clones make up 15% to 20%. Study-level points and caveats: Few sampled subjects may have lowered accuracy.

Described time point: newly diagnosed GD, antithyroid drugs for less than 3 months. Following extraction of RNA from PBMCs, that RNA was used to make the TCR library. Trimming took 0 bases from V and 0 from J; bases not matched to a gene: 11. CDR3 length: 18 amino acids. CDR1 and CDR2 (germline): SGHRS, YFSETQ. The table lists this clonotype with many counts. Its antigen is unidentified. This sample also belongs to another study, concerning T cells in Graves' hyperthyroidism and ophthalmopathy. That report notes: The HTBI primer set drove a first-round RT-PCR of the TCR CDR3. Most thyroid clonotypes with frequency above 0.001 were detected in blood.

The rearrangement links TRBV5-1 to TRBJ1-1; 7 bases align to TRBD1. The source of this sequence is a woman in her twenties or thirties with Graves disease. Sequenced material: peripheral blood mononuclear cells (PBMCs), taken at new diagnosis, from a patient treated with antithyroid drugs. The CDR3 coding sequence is TGCGCCAGCAGCTTGGTGGCGGCAGGGGGGACACTGAACACTGAAGCTTTCTTT. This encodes CASSLVAAGGTLNTEAFF. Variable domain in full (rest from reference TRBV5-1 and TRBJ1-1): KAGVTQTPRYLIKTRGQQVTLSCSPISGHRSVSWYQQTPGQGLQFLFEYFSETQRNKGNFPGRFSGRQFSNSRSEMNVSTLELGDSALYLCASSLVAAGGTLNTEAFFGQGTRLTVV.